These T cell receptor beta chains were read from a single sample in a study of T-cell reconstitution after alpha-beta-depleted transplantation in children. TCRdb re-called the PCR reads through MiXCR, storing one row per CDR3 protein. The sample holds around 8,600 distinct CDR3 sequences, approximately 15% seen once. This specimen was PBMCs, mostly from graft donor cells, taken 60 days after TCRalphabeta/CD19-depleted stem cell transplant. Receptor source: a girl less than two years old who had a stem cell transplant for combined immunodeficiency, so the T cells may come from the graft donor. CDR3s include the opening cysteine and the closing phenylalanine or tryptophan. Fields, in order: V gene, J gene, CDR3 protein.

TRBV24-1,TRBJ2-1,CATSDPSYNEQFF
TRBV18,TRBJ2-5,CASSPGFQETQYF
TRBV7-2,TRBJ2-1,CAGWSGYNEQFF
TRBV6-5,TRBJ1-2,CASSYRTGASTANYGYTF
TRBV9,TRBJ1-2,CASSRARGEGYTF
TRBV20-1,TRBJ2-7,CSARVDRPYEQYF
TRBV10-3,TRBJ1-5,CAIRGQGSNQPQHF
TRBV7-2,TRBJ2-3,CASSLRADTQYF
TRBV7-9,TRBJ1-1,CASSLGTGMGNTEAFF
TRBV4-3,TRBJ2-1,CASSQDKDPNEQFF
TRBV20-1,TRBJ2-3,CSAIGLALGVLGTDTQYF
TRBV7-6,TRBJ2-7,CASSPGVAGGPHLPREQYF
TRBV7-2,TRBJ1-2,CASSLAGYGYTF
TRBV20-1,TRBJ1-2,CSAARQGAGGYTF
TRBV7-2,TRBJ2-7,CASRHLAGAYEQYF
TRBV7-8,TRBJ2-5,CASSLWTSGVQETQYF
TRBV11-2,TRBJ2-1,CASSLDSGRAQDEQFF
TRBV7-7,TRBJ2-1,CASSTRLAGAHEQFF
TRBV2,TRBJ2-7,CASSVEPPGLAGVYVQYF
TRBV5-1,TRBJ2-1,CASSGGTTSRDEQFF
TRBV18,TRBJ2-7,CASSPGTRNYEQYF
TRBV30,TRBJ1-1,CASGSWNTEAFF
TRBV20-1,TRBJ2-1,CSARGSYNEQFF
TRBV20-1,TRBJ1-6,CSARFRSYNSPLHF
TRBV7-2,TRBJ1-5,CASSLGDRRFSNQPQHF
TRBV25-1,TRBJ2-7,CASSGHYEQYF
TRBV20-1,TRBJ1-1,CSARVRAVNTEAFF
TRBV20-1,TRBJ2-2,CSARDLTLSSGALNTGELFF